The 5 T cell receptor beta chains below come from one sample, sequenced in a study of cytotoxic CD8 clonotypes in ibrutinib-treated CLL. Sequencing used immunoSEQ multiplex PCR; TCRdb keeps in-frame clones, though not all of them. The profile shows tens of thousands of clones, around 74% of them singletons. This specimen consisted of PBMCs, obtained before ibrutinib treatment. The receptors here all came from a human donor with chronic lymphocytic leukemia.

The chain joins TRBV5-1 to TRBJ2-7; 7 bases fit TRBD1. J was trimmed by 7 bases and V by 3 bases; bases with no gene match: 13. Germline V gene data show CDR1 as SGHRS and CDR2 as YFSETQ. CDR3 length equals 15 residues. The CDR3 reads CASSWRQGGVEEQYF. The DNA for the CDR3 is TGCGCCAGCAGCTGGCGACAGGGTGGGGTGGAGGAGCAGTACTTC.

The sample holds a few counts of this clone. The chain employs TRBV9 and TRBJ2-3; TRBD2 aligns across 7 bases. V trimming: 4 bases; J trimming: 1 base; junction bases outside the gene matches: 9. The CDR3 loop spans 16 amino acids. From germline, CDR1 is SGDLS and CDR2 YYNGEE. The DNA of the CDR3 is TGTGCCAGCAGCACCCTCGGACTAGTTGGCACAGATACGCAGTATTTT. Its protein product is CASSTLGLVGTDTQYF.

This chain joins TRBV28 and TRBJ1-2; D is ambiguous. Germline CDR1 reads MDHEN; CDR2 reads SYDVKM. The CDR3 runs 12 residues. The V and J ends lost 4 bases and 2 bases respectively, with 5 bases between them. CDR3 coding DNA: TGTGCCAGCAGTTATTCCAACTATGGCTACACCTTC. Translation: CASSYSNYGYTF.

The V and J genes are TRBV7-6 and TRBJ2-7; 9 bases match TRBD1. This CDR3 is built from 13 residues. After removal of 5 bases from V and 2 bases from J, the junction contained 1 base not matched to a gene. CDR1 and CDR2 (germline): SGHVS, FNYEAQ. The CDR3 DNA is TGTGCCAGCAGCCGGGACAGGGCCTACGAGCAGTACTTC. It codes for CASSRDRAYEQYF.

The gene calls are TRBV2 and TRBJ1-5, with TRBD1 matching over 10 bases. Germline V lookup: CDR1 SNHLY, CDR2 FYNNEI. The length of the CDR3 is 16 residues. V dropped 5 bases and J dropped 7; count of bases not matched to a gene: 11. This CDR3 is CASSSIRTGGGQPQHF. DNA for the CDR3: TGTGCCAGCAGTTCCATCCGGACAGGGGGGGGACAGCCCCAGCATTTT.